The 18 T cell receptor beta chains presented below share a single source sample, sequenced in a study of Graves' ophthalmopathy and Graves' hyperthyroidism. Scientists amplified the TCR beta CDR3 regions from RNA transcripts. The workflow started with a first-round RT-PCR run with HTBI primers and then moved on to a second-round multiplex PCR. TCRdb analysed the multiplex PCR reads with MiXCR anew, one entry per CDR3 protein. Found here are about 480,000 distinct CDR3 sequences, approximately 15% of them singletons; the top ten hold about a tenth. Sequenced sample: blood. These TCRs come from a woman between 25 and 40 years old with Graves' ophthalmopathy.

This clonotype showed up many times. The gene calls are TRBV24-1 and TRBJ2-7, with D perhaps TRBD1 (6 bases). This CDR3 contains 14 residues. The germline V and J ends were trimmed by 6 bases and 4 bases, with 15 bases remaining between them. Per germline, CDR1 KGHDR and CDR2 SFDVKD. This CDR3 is CATSRGGDGYEQYF. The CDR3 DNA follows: TGTGCCACCAGTCGAGGGGGTGATGGGTACGAGCAGTACTTC.

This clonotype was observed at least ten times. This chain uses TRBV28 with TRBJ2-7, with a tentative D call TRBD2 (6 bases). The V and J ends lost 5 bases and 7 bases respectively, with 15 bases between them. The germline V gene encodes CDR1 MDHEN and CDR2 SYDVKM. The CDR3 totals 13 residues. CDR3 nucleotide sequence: TGTGCCAGCAGTCGGACCTCGGGGAGGGAGCAGTACTTC. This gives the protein CASSRTSGREQYF.

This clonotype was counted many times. The CDR3 is CASSQEGANNYEQYF. The CDR3 DNA follows: TGTGCCAGCAGCCAAGAAGGAGCGAACAATTACGAGCAGTACTTC. The chain employs TRBV14 and TRBJ2-7; D not certain. Germline CDR1 SGHDN, CDR2 FVKESK. This CDR3 contains 15 residues. Trimming left V 0 bases short and J 4 bases short, with 13 bases between.

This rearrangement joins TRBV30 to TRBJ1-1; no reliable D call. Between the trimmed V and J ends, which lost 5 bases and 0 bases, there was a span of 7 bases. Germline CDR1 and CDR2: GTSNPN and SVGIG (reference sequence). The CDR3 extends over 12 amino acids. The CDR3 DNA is TGTGCCTGGGCGGGGATGAACACTGAAGCTTTCTTT. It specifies CAWAGMNTEAFF. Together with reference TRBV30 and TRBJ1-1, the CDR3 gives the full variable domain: SQTIHQWPATLVQPVGSPLSLECTVEGTSNPNLYWYRQAAGRGLQLLFYSVGIGQISSEVPQNLSASRPQDRQFILSSKKLLLSDSGFYLCAWAGMNTEAFFGQGTRLTVV.

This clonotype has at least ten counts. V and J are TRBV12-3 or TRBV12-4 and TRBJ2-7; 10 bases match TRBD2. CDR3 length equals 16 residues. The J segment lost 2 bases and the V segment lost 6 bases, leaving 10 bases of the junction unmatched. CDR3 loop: CASRPTGLAGAYEQYF. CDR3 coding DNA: TGTGCCAGCAGACCAACGGGTCTAGCGGGAGCCTACGAGCAGTACTTC.

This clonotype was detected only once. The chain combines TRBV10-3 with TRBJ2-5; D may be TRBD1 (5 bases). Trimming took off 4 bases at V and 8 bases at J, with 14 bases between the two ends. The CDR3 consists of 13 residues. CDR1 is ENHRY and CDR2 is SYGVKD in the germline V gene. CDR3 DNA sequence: TGTGCCATCAGTGGGCCATCCAGGGATACCCAGTACTTC. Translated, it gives CAISGPSRDTQYF.

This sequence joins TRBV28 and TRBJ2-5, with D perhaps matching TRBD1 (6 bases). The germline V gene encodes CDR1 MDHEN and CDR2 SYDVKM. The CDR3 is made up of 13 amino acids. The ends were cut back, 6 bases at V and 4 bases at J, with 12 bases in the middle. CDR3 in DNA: TGTGCCAGCAGGCACCCAGGGGTAGAGACCCAGTACTTC. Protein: CASRHPGVETQYF.

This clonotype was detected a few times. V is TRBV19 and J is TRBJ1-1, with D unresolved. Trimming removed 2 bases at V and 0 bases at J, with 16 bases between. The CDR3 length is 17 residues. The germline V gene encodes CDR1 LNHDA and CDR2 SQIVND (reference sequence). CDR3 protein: CASSISGGYLMNTEAFF. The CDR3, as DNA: TGTGCCAGTAGTATATCCGGCGGCTACCTCATGAACACTGAAGCTTTCTTT.

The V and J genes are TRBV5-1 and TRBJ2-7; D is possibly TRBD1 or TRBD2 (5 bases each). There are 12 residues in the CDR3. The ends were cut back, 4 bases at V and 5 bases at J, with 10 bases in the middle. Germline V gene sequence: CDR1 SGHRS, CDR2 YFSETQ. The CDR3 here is CASSPGTDEQYF. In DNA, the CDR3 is TGCGCCAGCAGCCCGGGGACGGACGAGCAGTACTTC.

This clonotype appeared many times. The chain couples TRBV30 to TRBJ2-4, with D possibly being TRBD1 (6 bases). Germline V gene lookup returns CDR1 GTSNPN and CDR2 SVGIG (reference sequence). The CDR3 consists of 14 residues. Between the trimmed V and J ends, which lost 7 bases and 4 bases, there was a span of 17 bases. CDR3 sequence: CASGTAGTKNIQYF. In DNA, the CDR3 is TGTGCCTCTGGAACGGCCGGGACAAAAAACATTCAGTACTTC.

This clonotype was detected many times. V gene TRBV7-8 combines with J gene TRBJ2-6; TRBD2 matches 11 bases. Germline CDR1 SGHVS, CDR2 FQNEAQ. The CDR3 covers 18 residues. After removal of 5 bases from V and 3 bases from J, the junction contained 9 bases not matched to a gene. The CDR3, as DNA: TGTGCCAGCAGCACTAGCGGGGGCCCCCGCCGTGGGGCCAACGTCCTGACTTTC. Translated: CASSTSGGPRRGANVLTF.

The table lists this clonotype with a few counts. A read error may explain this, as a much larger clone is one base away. The CDR3 is CASSRLSSGTSYEQYF. In DNA, the CDR3 is TGTGCCAGCAGTCGCCTCTCTAGCGGGACATCCTACGAGCAGTACTTC. V usage is TRBV6-1 and J usage is TRBJ2-7; 9 nucleotides line up with TRBD2. CDR1 is MNHNS, CDR2 SASEGT, per germline. V dropped 5 bases and J dropped 1; count of bases not matched to a gene: 9. This CDR3 region has 16 residues.

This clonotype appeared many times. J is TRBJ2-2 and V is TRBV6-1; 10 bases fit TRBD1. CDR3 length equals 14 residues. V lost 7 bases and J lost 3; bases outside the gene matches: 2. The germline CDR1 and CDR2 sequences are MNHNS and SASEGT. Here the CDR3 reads CASMGTGDTGELFF. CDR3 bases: TGTGCCAGCATGGGGACAGGGGACACCGGGGAGCTGTTTTTT.

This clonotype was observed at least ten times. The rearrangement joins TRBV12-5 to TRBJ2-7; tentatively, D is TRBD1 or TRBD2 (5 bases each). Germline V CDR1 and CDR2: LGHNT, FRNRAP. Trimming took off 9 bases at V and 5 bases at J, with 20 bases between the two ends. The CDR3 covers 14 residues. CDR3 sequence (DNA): TGTGCTAGCTCCACGGGGCTAGCTCTTGACGAGCAGTACTTC. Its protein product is CASSTGLALDEQYF.

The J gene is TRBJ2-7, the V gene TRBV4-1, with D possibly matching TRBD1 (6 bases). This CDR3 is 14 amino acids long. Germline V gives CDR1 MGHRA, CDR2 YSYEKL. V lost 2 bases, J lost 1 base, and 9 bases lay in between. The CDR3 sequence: CASSQTGLSYEQYF. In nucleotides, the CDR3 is TGCGCCAGCAGCCAAACAGGGCTTTCCTACGAGCAGTACTTC.

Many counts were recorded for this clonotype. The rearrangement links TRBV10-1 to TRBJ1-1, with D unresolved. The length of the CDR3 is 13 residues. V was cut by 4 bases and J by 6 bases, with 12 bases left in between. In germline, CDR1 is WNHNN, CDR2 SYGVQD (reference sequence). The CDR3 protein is CASSAETGAEAFF. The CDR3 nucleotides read TGCGCCAGCAGTGCGGAAACGGGAGCTGAAGCTTTCTTT.

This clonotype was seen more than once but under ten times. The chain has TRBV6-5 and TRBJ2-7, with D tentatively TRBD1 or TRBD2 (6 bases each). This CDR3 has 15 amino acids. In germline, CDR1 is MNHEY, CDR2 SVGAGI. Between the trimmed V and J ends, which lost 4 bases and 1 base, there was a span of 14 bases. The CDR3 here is CASSSDLGGSYEQYF. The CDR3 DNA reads TGTGCCAGCAGTTCGGACCTAGGGGGGTCCTACGAGCAGTACTTC.

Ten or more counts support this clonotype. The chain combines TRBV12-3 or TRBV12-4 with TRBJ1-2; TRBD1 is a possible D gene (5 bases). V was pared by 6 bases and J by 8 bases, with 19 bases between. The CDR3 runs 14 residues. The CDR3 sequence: CASRRTREGGGYTF. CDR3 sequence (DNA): TGTGCCAGCAGACGAACCAGGGAAGGAGGAGGCTACACCTTC.